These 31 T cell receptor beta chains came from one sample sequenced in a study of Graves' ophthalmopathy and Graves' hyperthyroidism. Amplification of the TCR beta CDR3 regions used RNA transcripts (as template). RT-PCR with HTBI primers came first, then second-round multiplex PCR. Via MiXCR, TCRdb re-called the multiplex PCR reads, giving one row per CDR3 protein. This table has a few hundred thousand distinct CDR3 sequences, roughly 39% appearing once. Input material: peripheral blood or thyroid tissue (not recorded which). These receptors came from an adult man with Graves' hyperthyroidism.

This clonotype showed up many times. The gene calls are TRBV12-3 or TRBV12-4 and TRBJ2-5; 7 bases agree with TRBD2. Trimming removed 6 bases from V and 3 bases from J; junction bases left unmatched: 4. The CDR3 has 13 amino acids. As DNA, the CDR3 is TGTGCCAGCAGGAGAAGCGGGGAAGAGACCCAGTACTTC. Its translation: CASRRSGEETQYF.

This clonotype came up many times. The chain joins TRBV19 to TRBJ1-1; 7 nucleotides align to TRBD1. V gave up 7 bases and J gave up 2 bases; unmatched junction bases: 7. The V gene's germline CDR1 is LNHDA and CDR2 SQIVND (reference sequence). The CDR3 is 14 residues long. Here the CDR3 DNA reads TGTGCCAGTACTCCGGGACAGTCAAACACTGAAGCTTTCTTT. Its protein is CASTPGQSNTEAFF.

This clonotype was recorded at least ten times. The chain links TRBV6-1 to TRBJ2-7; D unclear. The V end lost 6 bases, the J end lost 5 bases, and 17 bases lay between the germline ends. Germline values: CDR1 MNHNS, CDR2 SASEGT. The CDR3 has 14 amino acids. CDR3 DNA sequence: TGTGCCAGCAGCCTGACGGGCTTGTCGCACGAGCAGTACTTC. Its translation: CASSLTGLSHEQYF.

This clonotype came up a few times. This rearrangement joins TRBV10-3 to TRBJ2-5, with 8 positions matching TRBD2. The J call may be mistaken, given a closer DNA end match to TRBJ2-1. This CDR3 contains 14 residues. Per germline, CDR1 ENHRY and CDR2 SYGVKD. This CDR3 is CAISESGSKVEQFF. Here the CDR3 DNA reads TGTGCCATCAGTGAGAGCGGGAGTAAGGTTGAGCAGTTCTTC.

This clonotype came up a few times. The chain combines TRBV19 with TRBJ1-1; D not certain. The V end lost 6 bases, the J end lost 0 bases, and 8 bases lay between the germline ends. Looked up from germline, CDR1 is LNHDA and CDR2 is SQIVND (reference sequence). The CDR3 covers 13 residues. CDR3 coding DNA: TGTGCCAGTAGGATCCAAGTGAACACTGAAGCTTTCTTT. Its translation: CASRIQVNTEAFF.

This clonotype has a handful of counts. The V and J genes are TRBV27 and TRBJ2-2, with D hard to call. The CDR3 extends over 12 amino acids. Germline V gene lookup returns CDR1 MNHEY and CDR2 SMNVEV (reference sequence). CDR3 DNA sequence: TGTGCGACCTTGGCTGGCACCGGGGAGCTGTTTTTT. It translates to CATLAGTGELFF.

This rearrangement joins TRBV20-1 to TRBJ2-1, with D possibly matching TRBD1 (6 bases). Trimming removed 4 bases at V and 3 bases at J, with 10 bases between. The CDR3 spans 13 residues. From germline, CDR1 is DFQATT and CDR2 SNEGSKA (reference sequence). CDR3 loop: CSATLTGYNEQFF. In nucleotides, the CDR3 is TGCAGTGCTACCCTGACAGGCTACAATGAGCAGTTCTTC.

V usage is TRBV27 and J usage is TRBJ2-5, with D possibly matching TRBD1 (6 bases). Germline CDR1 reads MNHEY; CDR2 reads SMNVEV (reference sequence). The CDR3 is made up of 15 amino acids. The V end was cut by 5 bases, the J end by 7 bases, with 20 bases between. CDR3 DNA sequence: TGTGCCAGCAGTCACCGGGACAACACTGGCGGGACCCAGTACTTC. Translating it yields CASSHRDNTGGTQYF.

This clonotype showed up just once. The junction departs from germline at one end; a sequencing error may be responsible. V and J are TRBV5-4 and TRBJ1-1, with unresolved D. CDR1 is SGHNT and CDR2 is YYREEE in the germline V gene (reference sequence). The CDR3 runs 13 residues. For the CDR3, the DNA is TGTGCCAGCAGCCCCGAGCCGGGAACTGAAGCTTCCTTT. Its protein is CASSPEPGTEASF.

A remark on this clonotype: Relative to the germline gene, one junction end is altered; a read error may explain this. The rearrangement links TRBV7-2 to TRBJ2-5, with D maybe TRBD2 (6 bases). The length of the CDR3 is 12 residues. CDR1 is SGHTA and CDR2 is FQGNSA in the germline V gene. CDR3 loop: CASSLEGSTLFF. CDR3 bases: TGTGCCAGCAGCTTGGAGGGGAGTACGCTGTTCTTC.

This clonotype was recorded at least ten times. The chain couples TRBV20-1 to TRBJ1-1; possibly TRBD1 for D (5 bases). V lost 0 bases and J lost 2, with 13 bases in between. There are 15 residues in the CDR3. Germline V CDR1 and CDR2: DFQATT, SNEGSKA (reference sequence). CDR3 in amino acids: CSARDRLRGNTEAFF. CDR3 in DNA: TGCAGTGCTAGAGATCGGTTGAGGGGAAACACTGAAGCTTTCTTT.

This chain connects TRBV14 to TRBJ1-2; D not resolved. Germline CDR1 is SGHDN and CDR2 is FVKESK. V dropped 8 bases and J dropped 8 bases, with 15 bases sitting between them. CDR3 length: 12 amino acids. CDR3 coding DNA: TGTGCCAGCTTCCAACACCACCAGGGCTACACCTTC. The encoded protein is CASFQHHQGYTF.

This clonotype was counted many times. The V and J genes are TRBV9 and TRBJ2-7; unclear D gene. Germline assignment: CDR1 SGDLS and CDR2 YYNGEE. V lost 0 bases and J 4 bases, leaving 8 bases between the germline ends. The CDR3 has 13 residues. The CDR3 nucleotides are TGTGCCAGCAGCGTAGCTGAGGATTACGAGCAGTACTTC. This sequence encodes CASSVAEDYEQYF. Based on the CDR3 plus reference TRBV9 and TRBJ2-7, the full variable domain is DSGVTQTPKHLITATGQRVTLRCSPRSGDLSVYWYQQSLDQGLQFLIQYYNGEERAKGNILERFSAQQFPDLHSELNLSSLELGDSALYFCASSVAEDYEQYFGPGTRLTVT.

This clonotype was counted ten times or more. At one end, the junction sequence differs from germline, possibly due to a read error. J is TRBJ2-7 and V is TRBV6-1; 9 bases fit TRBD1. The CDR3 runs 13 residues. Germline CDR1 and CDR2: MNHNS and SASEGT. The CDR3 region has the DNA TGCGCCAGCACGGGACAGGGTACCTACGAGCAGTACTTC. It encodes CASTGQGTYEQYF.

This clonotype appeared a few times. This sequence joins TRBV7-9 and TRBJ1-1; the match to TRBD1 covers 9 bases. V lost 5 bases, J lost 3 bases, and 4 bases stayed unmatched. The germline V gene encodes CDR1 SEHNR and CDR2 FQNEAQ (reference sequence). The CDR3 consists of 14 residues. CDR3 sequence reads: CASSQWTGDTEAFF. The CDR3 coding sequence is TGTGCCAGCAGCCAATGGACAGGGGACACTGAAGCTTTCTTT.

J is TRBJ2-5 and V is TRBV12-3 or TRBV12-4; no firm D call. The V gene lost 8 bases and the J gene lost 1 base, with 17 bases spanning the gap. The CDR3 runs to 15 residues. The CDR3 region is CASSPRRQIQETQYF. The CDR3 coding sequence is TGTGCCAGCTCACCACGGCGCCAGATCCAAGAGACCCAGTACTTC.

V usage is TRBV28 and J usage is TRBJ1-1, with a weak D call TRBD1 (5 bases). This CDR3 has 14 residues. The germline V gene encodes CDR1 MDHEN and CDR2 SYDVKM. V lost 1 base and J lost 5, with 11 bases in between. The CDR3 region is CASSLSGRRTEAFF. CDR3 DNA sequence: TGTGCCAGCAGTTTATCAGGGCGTCGGACTGAAGCTTTCTTT.

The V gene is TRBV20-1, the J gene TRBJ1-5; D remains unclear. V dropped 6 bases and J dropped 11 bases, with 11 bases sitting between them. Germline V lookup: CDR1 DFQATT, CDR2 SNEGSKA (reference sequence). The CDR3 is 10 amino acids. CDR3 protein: CSAISGTQHF. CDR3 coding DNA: TGCAGTGCCATTAGCGGGACCCAGCATTTT.

The CDR3 spells CATSRVSGGGDGYTF. CDR3 sequence (DNA): TGTGCCACCAGCAGAGTATCAGGGGGAGGGGATGGCTACACCTTC. The gene calls are TRBV15 and TRBJ1-2, with 7 bases matching TRBD1. V shed 1 base and J 6 bases; nucleotides not matched to a gene: 8. Per germline, CDR1 LNHNV and CDR2 YYDKDF (reference sequence). The CDR3 loop spans 15 amino acids.

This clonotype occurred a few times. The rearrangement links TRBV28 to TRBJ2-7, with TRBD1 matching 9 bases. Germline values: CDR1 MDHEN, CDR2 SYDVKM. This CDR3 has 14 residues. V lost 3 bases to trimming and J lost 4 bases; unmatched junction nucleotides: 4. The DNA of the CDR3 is TGTGCCAGCAGTTTTCACGGACAGGGGTACGAGCAGTACTTC. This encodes CASSFHGQGYEQYF.

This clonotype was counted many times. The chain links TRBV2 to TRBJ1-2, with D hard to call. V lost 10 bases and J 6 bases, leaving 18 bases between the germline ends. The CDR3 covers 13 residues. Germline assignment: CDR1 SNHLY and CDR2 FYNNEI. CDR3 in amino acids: CATTNQVGHGYTF. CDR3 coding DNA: TGTGCCACCACGAATCAGGTTGGCCATGGCTACACCTTC.

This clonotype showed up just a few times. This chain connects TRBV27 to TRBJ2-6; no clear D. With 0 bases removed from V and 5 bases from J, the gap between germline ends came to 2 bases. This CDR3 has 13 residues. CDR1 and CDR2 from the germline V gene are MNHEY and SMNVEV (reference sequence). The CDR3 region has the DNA TGTGCCAGCAGTTTATCCCGGGCCAACGTCCTGACTTTC. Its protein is CASSLSRANVLTF.

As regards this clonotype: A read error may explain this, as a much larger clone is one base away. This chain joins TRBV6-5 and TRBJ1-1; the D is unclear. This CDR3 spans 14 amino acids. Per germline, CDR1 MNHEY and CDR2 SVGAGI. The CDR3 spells CASGYSWENTEAFF. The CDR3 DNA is TGTGCCAGCGGTTACTCCTGGGAGAACACTGAAGCTTTCTTT.

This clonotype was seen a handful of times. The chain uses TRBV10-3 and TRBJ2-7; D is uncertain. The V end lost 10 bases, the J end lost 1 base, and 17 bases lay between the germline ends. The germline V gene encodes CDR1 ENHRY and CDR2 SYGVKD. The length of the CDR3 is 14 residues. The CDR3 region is CASSDLDNSYEQYF. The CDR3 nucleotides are TGTGCCAGCAGCGACCTCGACAATTCCTACGAGCAGTACTTC.

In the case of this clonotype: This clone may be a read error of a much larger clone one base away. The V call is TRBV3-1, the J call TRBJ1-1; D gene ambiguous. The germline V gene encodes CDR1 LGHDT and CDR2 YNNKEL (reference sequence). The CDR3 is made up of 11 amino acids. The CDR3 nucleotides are TGTGCCAGCGGCCAAGAAAGGACGGCTTTCTTT. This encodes CASGQERTAFF.

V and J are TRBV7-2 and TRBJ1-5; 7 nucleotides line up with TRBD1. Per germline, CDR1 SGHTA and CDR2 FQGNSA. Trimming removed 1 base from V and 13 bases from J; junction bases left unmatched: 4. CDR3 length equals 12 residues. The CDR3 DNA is TGTGCCAGCAGCTTAGGGGACAGTGCTCAGCATTTT. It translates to CASSLGDSAQHF.

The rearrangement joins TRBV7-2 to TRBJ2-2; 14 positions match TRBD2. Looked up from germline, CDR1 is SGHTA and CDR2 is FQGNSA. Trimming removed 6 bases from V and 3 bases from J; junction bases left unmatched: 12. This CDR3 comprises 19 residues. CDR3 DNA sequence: TGTGCCAGCAGAACTAGCTCGGGACTAGCGGGGGAGGACACCGGGGAGCTGTTTTTT. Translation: CASRTSSGLAGEDTGELFF. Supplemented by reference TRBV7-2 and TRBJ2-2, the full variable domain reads GAGVSQSPSNKVTEKGKDVELRCDPISGHTALYWYRQSLGQGLEFLIYFQGNSAPDKSGLPSDRFSAERTGGSVSTLTIQRTQQEDSAVYLCASRTSSGLAGEDTGELFFGEGSRLTVL.

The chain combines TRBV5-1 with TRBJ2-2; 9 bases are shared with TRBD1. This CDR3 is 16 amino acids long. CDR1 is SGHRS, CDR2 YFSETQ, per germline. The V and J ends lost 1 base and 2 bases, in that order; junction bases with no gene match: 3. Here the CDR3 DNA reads TGCGCCAGCAGCTTGCAAACAGGGGGCAACACCGGGGAGCTGTTTTTT. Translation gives CASSLQTGGNTGELFF.

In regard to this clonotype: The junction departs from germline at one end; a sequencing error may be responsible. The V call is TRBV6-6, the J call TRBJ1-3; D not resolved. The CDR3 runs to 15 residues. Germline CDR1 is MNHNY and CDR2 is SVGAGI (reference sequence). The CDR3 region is CASSQSRDSGNTIYF. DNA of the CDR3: TGTGCCAGCAGCCAATCTCGGGATTCTGGAAATACCATATATTTT.

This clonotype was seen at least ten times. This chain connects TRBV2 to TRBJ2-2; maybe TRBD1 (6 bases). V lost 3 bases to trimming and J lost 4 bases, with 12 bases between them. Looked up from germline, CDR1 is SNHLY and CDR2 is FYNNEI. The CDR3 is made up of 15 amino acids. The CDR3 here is CASSEVRGSTGELFF. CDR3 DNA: TGTGCCAGCAGTGAGGTCAGGGGATCCACCGGGGAGCTGTTTTTT.

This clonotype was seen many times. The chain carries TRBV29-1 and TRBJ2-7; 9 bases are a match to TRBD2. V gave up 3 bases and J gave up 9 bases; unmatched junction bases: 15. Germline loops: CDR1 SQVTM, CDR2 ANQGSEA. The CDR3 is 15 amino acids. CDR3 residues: CSVEGLAQLQGGQYF. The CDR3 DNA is TGCAGCGTTGAGGGACTAGCTCAACTCCAAGGGGGGCAGTACTTC.